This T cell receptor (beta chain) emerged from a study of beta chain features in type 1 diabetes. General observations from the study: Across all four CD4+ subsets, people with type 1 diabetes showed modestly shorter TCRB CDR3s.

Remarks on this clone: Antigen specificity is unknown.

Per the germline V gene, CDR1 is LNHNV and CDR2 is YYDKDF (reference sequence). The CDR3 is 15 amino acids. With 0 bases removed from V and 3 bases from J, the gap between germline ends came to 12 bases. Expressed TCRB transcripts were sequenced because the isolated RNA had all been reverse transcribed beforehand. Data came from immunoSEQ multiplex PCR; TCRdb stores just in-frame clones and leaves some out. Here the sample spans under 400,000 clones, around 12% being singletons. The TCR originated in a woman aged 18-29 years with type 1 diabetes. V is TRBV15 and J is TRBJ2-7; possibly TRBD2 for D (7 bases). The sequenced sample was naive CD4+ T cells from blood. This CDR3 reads CATSRDLGGGYEQYF. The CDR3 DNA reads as TGTGCCACCAGCAGAGATTTGGGAGGGGGCTACGAGCAGTACTTC.